Below are 8 T cell receptor beta chains sequenced from a single sample in a study of somatic mutations in cytotoxic T cells in rheumatoid arthritis. The method was immunoSEQ multiplex PCR; TCRdb's version includes in-frame clones alone and lacks a portion of them. Of around 2,200 clones in the sample, roughly 85% are singletons; the top ten hold less than 45%. The sequencing input was CD8+ T cells sorted from blood. These receptors all come from a man aged 55 to 70 with rheumatoid arthritis.

In this sample, this clone is large. Other DNA sequences of this sample code for an identical CDR3. This rearrangement joins TRBV4-3 to TRBJ1-1; 7 positions agree with TRBD1. Germline trimming cut 2 bases from V and 1 base from J; bases unmatched to any gene: 7. CDR1 is LGHNA, CDR2 YSLEER, per germline. The CDR3 length is 16 residues. CDR3 sequence reads: CASSQRATGSNTEAFF. CDR3 DNA: TGCGCCAGCAGCCAAAGAGCGACAGGGTCGAACACTGAAGCTTTCTTT.

The CDR3 loop reads CASSEWHGPDIQYF. The DNA of the CDR3 is TGTGCCAGCAGTGAGTGGCATGGGCCCGACATTCAGTACTTC. This chain links TRBV2 with TRBJ2-4; D remains ambiguous. In germline, CDR1 is SNHLY, CDR2 FYNNEI. The germline V and J ends were trimmed by 3 bases and 8 bases, with 14 bases remaining between them. The CDR3 is 14 amino acids.

The chain links TRBV7-3 to TRBJ2-4, with 7 bases identical to TRBD1. Germline V gene data show CDR1 as SGHTA and CDR2 as FQGTGA. This CDR3 has 14 residues. The trim removed 3 bases at V and 8 bases at J, leaving 7 bases unmatched. The CDR3 nucleotides read TGTGCCAGCAGCTTCAAGGGACAGCCCCACATTCAGTACTTC. Translating gives CASSFKGQPHIQYF.

The chain has TRBV4-1 and TRBJ2-3; D gene uncertain. Germline V lookup: CDR1 MGHRA, CDR2 YSYEKL. The CDR3 spans 16 residues. Trimming removed 0 bases from V and 5 bases from J, with 15 bases in between. The CDR3, as DNA: TGCGCCAGCAGCCAAGAGGGCCAAGACACAGTAGATACGCAGTATTTT. It translates to CASSQEGQDTVDTQYF.

CDR3 sequence (DNA): TGTGCCAGCAGCCTCTGGACAGGGAGGGGCACCGGGGAGCTGTTTTTT. It encodes CASSLWTGRGTGELFF. The chain couples TRBV13 to TRBJ2-2, with D maybe TRBD1 (8 bases). The germline gives CDR1 PRHDT, CDR2 FYEKMQ (reference sequence). This CDR3 is built from 16 residues. V was cut by 5 bases and J by 4 bases, with 17 bases left in between.

As for this clone: An end of the junction differs from the germline gene, which may be a read error. Within the sample, other DNA sequences also encode this same CDR3. The CDR3 sequence is CASTLSGTYNSPLHF. DNA of the CDR3: TGTGCCAGCACCCTGTCCGGGACTTATAATTCCCCCCTCCACTTT. V is TRBV27 and J is TRBJ1-6, with a tentative D call TRBD1 (5 bases). CDR1 MNHEY and CDR2 SMNVEV come from the germline V gene (reference sequence). CDR3 size: 15 residues.

This clone was seen a handful of times. The J gene is TRBJ2-7, the V gene TRBV7-2, with 11 nucleotides matching TRBD2. Looked up from germline, CDR1 is SGHTA and CDR2 is FQGNSA. The CDR3 spans 18 residues. Losses at the gene ends were 1 base for V and 0 bases for J; bases not matched to a gene: 8. CDR3 DNA sequence: TGTGCCAGCAGCTTAGTTCTAGCGGGGGGTCACAGCTCCTACGAGCAGTACTTC. Residues: CASSLVLAGGHSSYEQYF.

The rearrangement uses TRBV5-6 and TRBJ2-1, with D possibly matching TRBD1 (7 bases). V was cut by 5 bases and J by 9 bases, with 12 bases left in between. Germline loops: CDR1 SGHDT, CDR2 YYEEEE. The CDR3 runs 12 residues. CDR3 sequence (DNA): TGTGCCAGCAGACTCCAGGGGGGTGAGCAGTTCTTC. It is translated as CASRLQGGEQFF.